The entry below describes one TCR beta chain. The CDR3 is 17 residues long. Germline CDR1 reads LNHDA; CDR2 reads SQIVND (reference sequence). Trimming removed 5 bases from V and 4 bases from J; junction bases left unmatched: 9. This record comes from a study of T cell changes during pregnancy in multiple sclerosis. TCRdb's table, derived via immunoSEQ multiplex PCR, lists solely in-frame clones and lacks some. The sample yields 55,000 or so clones, about 87% seen once. Sequences were derived from CD4+ T cells from peripheral blood mononuclear cells, sampled in the first trimester of pregnancy. The clonotype comes from a female donor with multiple sclerosis, enrolled in a pregnancy study. V is TRBV19 and J is TRBJ1-5; 12 nucleotides match TRBD1. CDR3 DNA sequence: TGTGCCAGTAGTTGGTCCGGGACAGGGGGCGTTAATCAGCCCCAGCATTTT. Its translation: CASSWSGTGGVNQPQHF.